Below are 31 T cell receptor beta chains sequenced from a single sample in a study of identical twins. TCRdb itself ran the 5' RACE reads through MiXCR, one entry per CDR3 protein. The sample lists a few hundred thousand distinct CDR3 sequences; about 8.9% were seen once. These data also featured in a second study, about yellow fever vaccine responses in identical twins.

Material: CD8+ T cells sorted from blood. The receptors shown here come from a woman aged 18-29 years in good health.

This clonotype was counted many times. V gene TRBV20-1 combines with J gene TRBJ2-7, with a tentative D call TRBD2 (5 bases). The V end lost 2 bases, the J end lost 4 bases, and 15 bases lay between the germline ends. This CDR3 region has 14 residues. Germline lookup yields CDR1 DFQATT and CDR2 SNEGSKA (reference sequence). Written as DNA, the CDR3 is TGCAGTGCTAGACCTCTAGCAGTTGGATACGAGCAGTACTTC. It specifies CSARPLAVGYEQYF.

This clonotype was detected ten times or more. V usage is TRBV29-1 and J usage is TRBJ2-7; a weak D match, TRBD2 (5 bases). The CDR3 runs 14 residues. Germline CDR1 is SQVTM and CDR2 is ANQGSEA. V lost 5 bases to trimming and J lost 0 bases, with 14 bases between them. CDR3 nucleotide sequence: TGCAGCGTTACCACATCTGACTACTCCTACGAGCAGTACTTC. This gives the protein CSVTTSDYSYEQYF.

This clonotype turned up a few times. This chain connects TRBV4-3 to TRBJ2-3, with 7 bases lining up with TRBD1. This CDR3 spans 17 amino acids. The germline V gene has CDR1 LGHNA and CDR2 YSLEER. Losses at the gene ends were 0 bases for V and 2 bases for J; bases not matched to a gene: 8. CDR3 sequence reads: CASSQDITGEHTDTQYF. The CDR3 bases are TGCGCCAGCAGCCAAGATATAACAGGGGAACACACAGATACGCAGTATTTT.

This clonotype was picked up a small number of times. The V call is TRBV29-1, the J call TRBJ2-7; 7 bases map to TRBD2. The CDR3 has 13 amino acids. Germline CDR1 reads SQVTM; CDR2 reads ANQGSEA. DNA of the CDR3: TGCAGGCTTCGGGGGGTGGGAAACTACGAGCAGTACTTC. It encodes CRLRGVGNYEQYF.

This clonotype has a handful of counts. V gene TRBV13 combines with J gene TRBJ2-7; 10 positions match TRBD1. J lost 2 bases, V lost 5 bases, and 6 bases had no gene match. The CDR3 sequence is 15 residues long. The V gene's germline CDR1 is PRHDT and CDR2 FYEKMQ (reference sequence). The CDR3 DNA reads as TGTGCCAGCAGCCCAACCGGGACAGGGGCCTACGAGCAGTACTTC. This gives the protein CASSPTGTGAYEQYF.

In this sample, this clonotype turned up a few times. The rearrangement links TRBV3-1 to TRBJ2-1; D may match TRBD1 or TRBD2 (5 bases each). V was clipped by 3 bases and J by 2 bases, with 11 bases between them. The CDR3 contains 15 residues. From germline, CDR1 is LGHDT and CDR2 YNNKEL (reference sequence). The CDR3 DNA sequence: TGTGCCAGCAGCCACGGGGACCCTGCCTACAATGAGCAGTTCTTC. Its protein is CASSHGDPAYNEQFF.

This clonotype has a handful of counts. This chain links TRBV28 with TRBJ2-5, with 7 positions matching TRBD1. The trim removed 5 bases at V and 5 bases at J, leaving 5 bases unmatched. The germline V gene encodes CDR1 MDHEN and CDR2 SYDVKM. The CDR3 has 13 residues. CDR3 region: CASSKGAGETQYF. In DNA, the CDR3 is TGTGCCAGCAGTAAGGGGGCTGGGGAGACCCAGTACTTC.

This clonotype was recorded a few times. This chain joins TRBV6-1 and TRBJ2-5; a possible D gene is TRBD1 (5 bases). V was trimmed by 1 base and J by 4 bases, leaving 16 bases between them. CDR1 is MNHNS and CDR2 is SASEGT in the germline V gene. CDR3 length: 16 amino acids. The CDR3 region has the DNA TGTGCCAGCAGTGAAGTGGTGGCAGGGCTCCCAGAGACCCAGTACTTC. It codes for CASSEVVAGLPETQYF.

The chain couples TRBV5-1 to TRBJ1-6, with 8 bases that match TRBD1. Germline trimming cut 4 bases from V and 5 bases from J; bases unmatched to any gene: 5. Germline V CDR1 and CDR2: SGHRS, YFSETQ. The CDR3 extends over 15 amino acids. The CDR3 is CASSGGTGDNSPLHF. DNA for the CDR3: TGCGCCAGCAGCGGGGGGACAGGTGATAATTCACCCCTCCACTTT.

The V gene is TRBV5-1, the J gene TRBJ2-7; D might be TRBD2 (6 bases). The CDR3 contains 15 residues. CDR1 and CDR2 (germline): SGHRS, YFSETQ. Trimming removed 4 bases from V and 2 bases from J, with 16 bases in between. This CDR3 reads CASSPEGLVPYEQYF. The CDR3 DNA reads as TGCGCCAGCAGCCCGGAGGGGCTTGTACCCTACGAGCAGTACTTC. The full variable domain, rest sourced from reference TRBV5-1 and TRBJ2-7, is KAGVTQTPRYLIKTRGQQVTLSCSPISGHRSVSWYQQTPGQGLQFLFEYFSETQRNKGNFPGRFSGRQFSNSRSEMNVSTLELGDSALYLCASSPEGLVPYEQYFGPGTRLTVT.

This clonotype was detected ten times or more. CDR3 protein: CSASLLSSYNEQFF. DNA for the CDR3: TGCAGTGCTAGCTTGCTGAGCTCCTACAATGAGCAGTTCTTC. The chain recombines TRBV20-1 with TRBJ2-1; no reliable D call. Germline V lookup: CDR1 DFQATT, CDR2 SNEGSKA (reference sequence). V lost 3 bases, J lost 0 bases, and 9 bases lay in between. This CDR3 contains 14 residues.

A few counts support this clonotype. The CDR3 is CASSFDRDLSNEKLFF. The CDR3 region has the DNA TGTGCCAGCAGCTTCGACAGGGATTTATCTAATGAAAAACTGTTTTTT. This rearrangement joins TRBV7-9 to TRBJ1-4; 7 positions match TRBD1. The V and J ends lost 3 bases and 3 bases, in that order; junction bases with no gene match: 7. Per the germline V gene, CDR1 is SEHNR and CDR2 is FQNEAQ (reference sequence). This CDR3 is built from 16 residues.

This clonotype turned up a few times. The chain joins TRBV7-9 to TRBJ2-1, with 13 bases that match TRBD2. Unmatched junction bases numbered 8, after V lost 5 bases and J lost 13 bases. CDR3 length: 14 residues. The germline V gene encodes CDR1 SEHNR and CDR2 FQNEAQ (reference sequence). The CDR3, as DNA: TGTGCCAGCAGCCCTCCCGGGACTAGCGGGATACAGTTCTTC. Protein product: CASSPPGTSGIQFF.

The chain has TRBV20-1 and TRBJ2-1, with 9 bases that match TRBD1. The length of the CDR3 is 16 residues. V lost 3 bases to trimming and J lost 3 bases; unmatched junction nucleotides: 9. Per germline, CDR1 DFQATT and CDR2 SNEGSKA (reference sequence). CDR3 amino acids: CSASPRDRDVYNEQFF. The CDR3 nucleotides read TGCAGTGCTAGCCCCCGGGACAGGGATGTCTACAATGAGCAGTTCTTC.

This clonotype showed up just a few times. V is TRBV7-3 and J is TRBJ2-7; D remains unclear. The CDR3 extends over 16 amino acids. Trimming took off 5 bases at V and 4 bases at J, with 21 bases between the two ends. The germline gives CDR1 SGHTA, CDR2 FQGTGA. The CDR3 sequence: CASSRSSSRKNYEQYF. The CDR3 DNA sequence: TGTGCCAGCAGCCGATCCAGCAGTAGGAAAAATTACGAGCAGTACTTC.

This clonotype was found a few times. The genes are TRBV29-1 and TRBJ1-2, with a possible D match to TRBD1 (5 bases). The V gene lost 4 bases and the J gene lost 4 bases, with 13 bases spanning the gap. The CDR3 sequence is 13 residues long. Germline V lookup: CDR1 SQVTM, CDR2 ANQGSEA. The CDR3 DNA reads as TGCAGCGTTGGGGGGGAGCGAGCCTATGGCTACACCTTC. Translation gives CSVGGERAYGYTF.

Worth noting for this clonotype: Being one base from a much bigger clone, this may be a read error. The chain is built from TRBV6-1 and TRBJ2-1; 9 bases match TRBD2. The V gene end was trimmed by 8 bases and the J gene end by 4 bases; junction bases not matched to a gene: 15. The CDR3 spans 17 residues. Germline assignment: CDR1 MNHNS and CDR2 SASEGT. The CDR3 sequence is CASGKPQGAGGYNEQFF. The DNA for the CDR3 is TGTGCCAGCGGTAAGCCCCAAGGGGCGGGGGGGTACAATGAGCAGTTCTTC.

This clonotype came up many times. V is TRBV3-1 and J is TRBJ2-5; 8 nucleotides match TRBD2. CDR3 size: 15 residues. V was pared by 4 bases and J by 4 bases, with 8 bases of the junction left unmatched. CDR1 is LGHDT, CDR2 YNNKEL, per germline (reference sequence). CDR3 nucleotides: TGTGCCAGCAGCCGAAGTACGGGGGGGGGAGAGACCCAGTACTTC. Its translation: CASSRSTGGGETQYF.

J is TRBJ2-3 and V is TRBV7-8; TRBD1 matches at 10 bases. Germline V lookup: CDR1 SGHVS, CDR2 FQNEAQ. This CDR3 contains 17 residues. Trimming removed 2 bases from V and 4 bases from J; junction bases left unmatched: 9. CDR3 bases: TGTGCCAGCAGCTTACTGCTGGGACAGGGGATGGCAGATACGCAGTATTTT. Its translation is CASSLLLGQGMADTQYF.

This clonotype was recorded a few times. The rearrangement joins TRBV6-5 to TRBJ2-7, with TRBD1 as a possible D gene (5 bases). CDR1 is MNHEY, CDR2 SVGAGI, per germline. Trimming pared 2 bases from V and 0 bases from J, leaving 14 bases between. The CDR3 is made up of 16 amino acids. In DNA form, the CDR3 reads TGTGCCAGCAGTTACGTACCGTCGACAGTCTCCTACGAGCAGTACTTC. Its protein product is CASSYVPSTVSYEQYF.

In its sample, this clonotype was seen many times. The chain uses TRBV29-1 and TRBJ1-2, with 7 bases fitting TRBD1. This CDR3 contains 14 residues. Germline V CDR1 and CDR2: SQVTM, ANQGSEA. The trim removed 0 bases at V and 2 bases at J, leaving 3 bases unmatched. The CDR3 is CSVEDTGANYGYTF. The DNA of the CDR3 is TGCAGCGTTGAAGATACAGGGGCGAACTATGGCTACACCTTC.

The table lists this clonotype with a few counts. The V gene is TRBV27, the J gene TRBJ2-1; the D is unclear. The V and J ends lost 2 bases and 9 bases respectively, with 20 bases between them. This CDR3 contains 16 residues. Looked up from germline, CDR1 is MNHEY and CDR2 is SMNVEV (reference sequence). CDR3 in amino acids: CASSLGGSGLRSEQFF. Written as DNA, the CDR3 is TGTGCCAGCAGTTTAGGTGGCTCCGGCTTGCGATCTGAGCAGTTCTTC.

In this sample, this clonotype turned up a few times. The chain recombines TRBV7-2 with TRBJ2-1; D assignment may be TRBD1 or TRBD2 (5 bases each). CDR1 is SGHTA and CDR2 is FQGNSA in the germline V gene. The CDR3 is made up of 14 amino acids. Trimming stripped 5 bases from V and 10 bases from J, with 18 bases between. CDR3 sequence: CASSPERWGYEQFF. The CDR3 region has the DNA TGTGCCAGCAGCCCCGAGCGGTGGGGGTACGAGCAGTTCTTC.

This clonotype appeared a few times. The J gene is TRBJ1-5, the V gene TRBV10-3; 7 nucleotides match TRBD1. Germline CDR1 ENHRY, CDR2 SYGVKD. Trimming cost V 3 bases and J 7 bases; bases outside gene matches: 9. The CDR3 is made up of 15 amino acids. The CDR3 DNA reads TGTGCCATCAGTGATGGGACAGAGGGGATCCAGCCCCAGCATTTT. Translation gives CAISDGTEGIQPQHF.

This clonotype occurred many times. In nucleotides, the CDR3 is TGTGCCAGCAGCCCGCCAATGGCGGGGGACTCGGTGTATGAGCAGTTCTTC. The encoded protein is CASSPPMAGDSVYEQFF. The chain uses TRBV7-9 and TRBJ2-1; 7 bases line up with TRBD2. Trimming removed 5 bases from V and 8 bases from J; junction bases left unmatched: 18. The germline gives CDR1 SEHNR, CDR2 FQNEAQ (reference sequence). The CDR3 is 17 residues long. Complete variable domain (other parts from reference TRBV7-9 and TRBJ2-1): DTGVSQNPRHKITKRGQNVTFRCDPISEHNRLYWYRQTLGQGPEFLTYFQNEAQLEKSRLLSDRFSAERPKGSFSTLEIQRTEQGDSAMYLCASSPPMAGDSVYEQFFGPGTRLTVL.

This clonotype was found many times. This sequence joins TRBV2 and TRBJ1-1; D is undetermined. The CDR3 extends over 10 amino acids. V was trimmed by 7 bases and J by 6 bases, leaving 6 bases between them. Germline V lookup: CDR1 SNHLY, CDR2 FYNNEI. In nucleotides, the CDR3 is TGTGCCAGCAATTACCCTGAAGCTTTCTTT. It translates to CASNYPEAFF.

This clonotype was observed a few times. This chain connects TRBV27 to TRBJ2-3; 9 bases fit TRBD1. The CDR3 is 15 amino acids. Trimming cost V 4 bases and J 4 bases; bases outside gene matches: 6. Germline loops: CDR1 MNHEY, CDR2 SMNVEV (reference sequence). Here the CDR3 DNA reads TGTGCCAGCAGTTCAACAGGGGGCGGGGCAGATACGCAGTATTTT. Protein sequence: CASSSTGGGADTQYF.

This clonotype was picked up a small number of times. The chain uses TRBV20-1 and TRBJ2-7; 7 bases are shared with TRBD1. V was pared by 4 bases and J by 2 bases, with 8 bases of the junction left unmatched. Germline lookup yields CDR1 DFQATT and CDR2 SNEGSKA (reference sequence). The CDR3 has 14 amino acids. DNA for the CDR3: TGCAGTGCTAACCTATTGACAGGGACCTACGAGCAGTACTTC. Its protein is CSANLLTGTYEQYF.

In this sample, this clonotype turned up a few times. V and J are TRBV24-1 and TRBJ2-1, with 10 bases lining up with TRBD2. Germline V CDR1 and CDR2: KGHDR, SFDVKD. Trimming cost V 11 bases and J 3 bases; bases outside gene matches: 6. The CDR3 is made up of 14 amino acids. CDR3: CAISGGALYNEQFF. As DNA, the CDR3 is TGTGCCATCAGCGGGGGGGCCCTCTACAATGAGCAGTTCTTC.

This clonotype showed up just a few times. The chain has TRBV27 and TRBJ2-1; D unresolved. This CDR3 comprises 13 residues. Trimming shortened V by 6 bases and J by 9 bases, and 15 bases separated the two germline ends. The germline V gene encodes CDR1 MNHEY and CDR2 SMNVEV (reference sequence). The CDR3 reads CASSPRSPSEQFF. DNA of the CDR3: TGTGCCAGCAGCCCCCGGAGTCCGAGTGAGCAGTTCTTC.

In its sample, this clonotype was seen a few times. The chain links TRBV4-2 to TRBJ2-7, with D maybe TRBD2 (5 bases). V lost 6 bases and J 2 bases, leaving 11 bases between the germline ends. From germline, CDR1 is LGHNA and CDR2 YNFKEQ. The CDR3 has 13 residues. CDR3 protein: CASRSGSAYEQYF. The CDR3 coding sequence is TGTGCCAGCAGGAGCGGAAGCGCCTACGAGCAGTACTTC.